The clone carrying this T cell receptor beta chain appeared many times. Its antigen is still unknown. Axillary draining lymph nodes of breast cancer patients supplied the node samples. In TCRdb, the multiplex PCR reads were re-called with MiXCR into one record per CDR3 protein. The sample has about 120,000 distinct CDR3 sequences; just under 20% are singletons. V was clipped by 2 bases and J by 5 bases, with 11 bases between them. The germline CDR1 and CDR2 sequences are SEHNR and FQNEAQ (reference sequence). This CDR3 comprises 14 residues. The data stem from a study of breast tumors, draining lymph nodes, adjacent tissues. Study findings and constraints: Findings are consistent with lymph node origin and intratumoral expansion of most tumor T cells.

Sample: axillary lymph node tissue. This receptor was obtained from a female donor with breast cancer. Some clones in this sample may be carry-over from other donors' samples. The rearrangement links TRBV7-9 to TRBJ2-3; D unresolved. The CDR3 DNA sequence: TGTGCCAGCAGCTTATCGATCCAGGAAGATACGCAGTATTTT. Its protein is CASSLSIQEDTQYF.